What follows describes a single TCR beta chain. This sample is drawn from a study of blood T cell repertoires in COVID-19. The method was immunoSEQ multiplex PCR; TCRdb's version includes in-frame clones alone and lacks a portion of them. The sample has a few hundred thousand clones; more than 70% are singletons. The receptor comes from an elderly man with acute or convalescent COVID-19. The sample taken for sequencing was peripheral blood.

The CDR3 sequence: CASSELTVGNQPQHF. DNA of the CDR3: TGTGCCAGCAGTGAACTGACAGTTGGTAATCAGCCCCAGCATTTT. The J gene is TRBJ1-5, the V gene TRBV6-1, with D perhaps TRBD1 (5 bases). This CDR3 has 15 residues. Germline V gene sequence: CDR1 MNHNS, CDR2 SASEGT. V was shortened by 2 bases and J by 4 bases, with 12 bases between the two germline ends.